A selection of T cell receptor beta chains follows, all from one sample in a study of cytotoxic CD8 clonotypes in ibrutinib-treated CLL. The data were produced by immunoSEQ multiplex PCR, yet TCRdb's version contains in-frame clones alone and is incomplete. The sample contains nearly 300,000 clones, roughly 76% of which appear only once. The starting material was PBMCs, obtained at disease progression, from a patient treated with ibrutinib. Receptors were obtained from a human donor with chronic lymphocytic leukemia. Each CDR3 is given with its conserved first and last residue. A D gene is named only where the DNA matches it firmly. Size is stated for part of the rows, as once, few or many counts, or as a class when the clone is expanded.

J gene	D gene	V gene	clone size	CDR3 DNA	CDR3 protein
TRBJ1-1	.	TRBV15	.	TGTGCCACCAGCAGAGATTTTGGGGGAGTGAACACTGAAGCTTTCTTT	CATSRDFGGVNTEAFF
TRBJ2-7	.	TRBV9	.	TGTGCCAGCAGCGTAGGTTCAGGCCCTTCCTACGAGCAGTACTTC	CASSVGSGPSYEQYF
TRBJ2-7	.	TRBV19	.	TGTGCCAGTACCCCTTCCGAGGCAGGCAACTACGAGCAGTACTTC	CASTPSEAGNYEQYF
TRBJ2-5	.	TRBV28	few	TGTGCCAGCAGTCAAGGGGAGACCCAGTACTTC	CASSQGETQYF
TRBJ2-7	TRBD2	TRBV7-2	.	TGTGCCAGCATGGGGCTAGCGGGAGTGGGGGAGCAGTACTTC	CASMGLAGVGEQYF
TRBJ2-1	.	TRBV7-9	.	TGTGCATGCAGCCAGGGGATGGGTTTCCAGCAGTTCTTC	CACSQGMGFQQFF
TRBJ2-6	.	TRBV6-1	.	TGTGCCAGCGAGAGTTCTGGGGCCAACGTCCTGACTTTC	CASESSGANVLTF
TRBJ1-2	.	TRBV4-1	.	TGCGCCAGCAGCCTCGAACAGGGTGTGGTGGACTATGGCTACACCTTC	CASSLEQGVVDYGYTF
TRBJ2-2	TRBD1	TRBV6-4	.	TGTGCCAGCAGGCCGGGACAGGTGGCCGGGGAGCTGTTTTTT	CASRPGQVAGELFF
TRBJ1-1	TRBD1	TRBV5-1	.	TGCGCCAGCAGCTTGGCCGGGGACAGGGGGCGCAGGAACACTGAAGCTTTCTTT	CASSLAGDRGRRNTEAFF
TRBJ1-1	TRBD1	TRBV28	.	TGTGCCAGCAGTTTCGAGGGGGCTACCCTAATGAACACTGAAGCTTTCTTT	CASSFEGATLMNTEAFF
TRBJ1-2	.	TRBV5-1	.	TGCGCCAGCAGCGGGTTTTCCAGGGACTATGGCTACACCTTC	CASSGFSRDYGYTF
TRBJ1-4	.	TRBV19	.	TGTGCCAGTAGTATCGGGCCGGGGAATGAAAAACTGTTTTTT	CASSIGPGNEKLFF
TRBJ2-5	.	TRBV9	few	TGTGCCAGCAGCTATGGGGAGACCCAGTACTTC	CASSYGETQYF
TRBJ2-5	TRBD2	TRBV5-4	.	TGTGCCAGCAGCTTAACCGCTCACCGACTAGCGGGGGGCCAAGAGACCCAGTACTTC	CASSLTAHRLAGGQETQYF
TRBJ1-4	TRBD1	TRBV6-5	.	TGTGCCAGCAGCCGTGGGACAGGGGGCTCTGAAAAACTGTTTTTT	CASSRGTGGSEKLFF
TRBJ2-7	TRBD2	TRBV14	.	TGTGCCAGCAGCCGGGGACTAGCGGGAGACGAGCAGTACTTC	CASSRGLAGDEQYF
TRBJ2-3	.	TRBV5-1	.	TGCGCCAGCAGGAGCTACACAGATACGCAGTATTTT	CASRSYTDTQYF
TRBJ2-3	TRBD2	TRBV25-1	.	TGTGCCAGCAGTGATTTAGCGGGAGACACAGATACGCAGTATTTT	CASSDLAGDTDTQYF
TRBJ2-7	TRBD2	TRBV10-3	.	TGTGCCACCTACGATAACGGGGGGGTAACCTACGAGCAGTACTTC	CATYDNGGVTYEQYF
TRBJ2-3	.	TRBV5-5	.	TGTGCCAGCAGCCTGACGGCAGATACGCAGTATTTT	CASSLTADTQYF
TRBJ2-7	.	TRBV28	.	TGTGCCAGCAGTTTATACAGAGATCGGGAGCAGTACTTC	CASSLYRDREQYF
TRBJ1-1	.	TRBV6-1	.	TGTGCCAGCAGGGAAAGGCGGGGGTTCACTGAAGCTTTCTTT	CASRERRGFTEAFF
TRBJ1-2	TRBD1	TRBV29-1	few	TGCAGCGGACAGGGGCAGGAAAGCTACACCTTC	CSGQGQESYTF
TRBJ2-2	TRBD1	TRBV7-9	.	TGTGCCAGCAGCTTAACGACAGGGTTTTTCACCGGGGAGCTGTTTTTT	CASSLTTGFFTGELFF
TRBJ2-1	TRBD1	TRBV7-9	.	TGTGCCAGCAGCTTGGTCCAGGGGGCTGATGAGCAGTTCTTC	CASSLVQGADEQFF
TRBJ1-2	TRBD1	TRBV7-2	.	TGTGCCAGCAGCCCAGGGACAGGGGTCTATGGCTACACCTTC	CASSPGTGVYGYTF
TRBJ2-3	TRBD1	TRBV7-6	few	TGTGCCAGCAGCTTGAGGGGGCAAGATACGCAGTATTTT	CASSLRGQDTQYF
TRBJ1-2	TRBD1	TRBV19	.	TGTGCCAGTACCCCCTCGACAGGGCTCAACTATGGCTACACCTTC	CASTPSTGLNYGYTF
TRBJ1-1	.	TRBV9	.	TGTGCCACCGGGAGGCAGGACGGGAACACTGAAGCTTTCTTT	CATGRQDGNTEAFF
TRBJ2-2	TRBD2	TRBV2	.	TGTGCCAGCAGTGAAGTCGGACTAGCGGGAGTGAACACCGGGGAGCTGTTTTTT	CASSEVGLAGVNTGELFF
TRBJ2-7	TRBD1	TRBV18	.	TGTGCCAGCTCCCAGGACAGGAACTACGAGCAGTACTTC	CASSQDRNYEQYF
TRBJ2-3	.	TRBV9	.	TGTGCCAGCAGCGGGTGGCAAGCGGCCCTGAGCACAGATACGCAGTATTTT	CASSGWQAALSTDTQYF
TRBJ1-2	.	TRBV27	.	TGTGCCAGCAGTCCCGCCGGGGCCTATGGCTACACCTTC	CASSPAGAYGYTF
TRBJ2-4	TRBD2	TRBV5-6	.	TGTGCCAGCAGCCTACTAGCGCCTACAAACATTCAGTACTTC	CASSLLAPTNIQYF
TRBJ2-1	.	TRBV11-2	.	TGTGCCAGCAGCTTTCCGGGTGAGCAGTTCTTC	CASSFPGEQFF
TRBJ2-7	TRBD2	TRBV7-2	.	TGTGCCAGCAGCTTAGTAGGGCCTAGCGGGGGGTTGGCGCAGTACTTC	CASSLVGPSGGLAQYF
TRBJ2-7	.	TRBV10-1	.	TGCGCCAGCAGTGAGTTCAGCTACGAGCAGTACTTC	CASSEFSYEQYF
TRBJ2-2	TRBD1	TRBV27	.	TGTGCCAGCAGGCGCAGGGGGCACGGGGAGCTGTTTTTT	CASRRRGHGELFF
TRBJ2-7	TRBD2	TRBV11-2	.	TGTGCCAGCAGACGGGGGGGAACCTACGAGCAGTACTTC	CASRRGGTYEQYF
TRBJ2-1	.	TRBV7-6	.	TGTGCCAGCGGCGTGACGGGTTACAATGAGCAGTTCTTC	CASGVTGYNEQFF
TRBJ2-4	.	TRBV5-4	.	TGTGCCAGCAGCCAGGACATGGCCGAAAACATTCAGTACTTC	CASSQDMAENIQYF
TRBJ1-4	TRBD1	TRBV7-6	few	TGTGCCAGCAGCTTGCAGGGGGCCACTAATGAAAAACTGTTTTTT	CASSLQGATNEKLFF
TRBJ1-4	TRBD1	TRBV19	.	TGTGCCACCGTGGGACAGGGTGTAGGAAAACTGTTTTTT	CATVGQGVGKLFF
TRBJ2-7	.	TRBV7-6	once	TGTGCCAGCAGCTCGATCAGGGGAGTGAGGGAGCAGTACTTC	CASSSIRGVREQYF
TRBJ1-1	.	TRBV11-2	few	TGTGCCAGCAGCTTAGGGGACGGTCTTGAAGCTTTCTTT	CASSLGDGLEAFF
TRBJ2-7	.	TRBV10-1	.	TGCGCCAGCAGTGAGTCGGGGTACGAGCAGTACTTC	CASSESGYEQYF
TRBJ1-2	TRBD1	TRBV11-2	.	TGTGCCAGCAGCTTAGGGGACAGGGGATGGTGGGGCTACACCTTC	CASSLGDRGWWGYTF
TRBJ1-2	TRBD1	TRBV20-1	.	TGCAGGGCGACAGGGACGGCTGGCTACACCTTC	CRATGTAGYTF
TRBJ2-1	.	TRBV5-5	.	TGTGCCAGCAGCCTCTGGACTTCCCGTGGGCAGTTCTTC	CASSLWTSRGQFF
TRBJ1-4	.	TRBV4-2	once	TGTGCCAGCAGCCACCCGATAGTGGGCGAGGAAAAACTGTTTTTT	CASSHPIVGEEKLFF
TRBJ1-1	.	TRBV29-1	.	TGCAGCCCAATCAAGGAGCCGAACACTGAAGCTTTCTTT	CSPIKEPNTEAFF
TRBJ2-1	TRBD2	TRBV28	once	TGTGCCAGCAGTTTCCTCTTGCCGGGACTAGCGGGGAATGAGCAGTTCTTC	CASSFLLPGLAGNEQFF